This is a list of T cell receptor beta chains from one sample in a study of blood T cells in healthy people across ages. One entry per CDR3 protein results from TCRdb running MiXCR on the 5' RACE reads. The data show 450,000 to 600,000 distinct CDR3 sequences, 25% to 35% seen once. In addition, the sample was reused for a study of T cells of mothers and their children.

The sample taken for sequencing was blood. The receptors here all came from a boy aged 2 to 9 in good health. Each CDR3 is given with its conserved first and last residue. The order of the fields is V gene, J gene, D gene, clone size, CDR3 protein, CDR3 DNA. A D gene is named only where the DNA matches it firmly. Only some rows state a clone size, as once, few, many or a class for expanded clones.

TRBV10-3,TRBJ2-7,-,few,CAIGQGEYEQYF,TGTGCCATCGGGCAGGGAGAATACGAGCAGTACTTC
TRBV20-1,TRBJ2-7,-,-,CSVGVTYEQYF,TGCAGTGTCGGGGTTACCTACGAGCAGTACTTC
TRBV10-3,TRBJ2-2,-,-,CAIQRAEGTGELFF,TGTGCCATCCAAAGAGCGGAGGGCACCGGGGAGCTGTTTTTT
TRBV20-1,TRBJ1-2,-,-,CSARVVANYGYTF,TGCAGTGCTAGGGTCGTAGCTAACTATGGCTACACCTTC
TRBV3-1,TRBJ2-4,-,few,CASSQGVQGLAKNIQYF,TGTGCCAGCAGCCAAGGAGTGCAGGGGCTGGCCAAAAACATTCAGTACTTC
TRBV7-6,TRBJ2-2,-,-,CASSFPLRGMSGELFF,TGTGCCAGCAGCTTCCCCCTTCGAGGGATGTCCGGGGAGCTGTTTTTT
TRBV20-1,TRBJ2-3,TRBD2,-,CSAIRLAGPGDTQYF,TGCAGTGCTATAAGACTAGCGGGTCCCGGGGATACGCAGTATTTT
TRBV10-3,TRBJ1-1,-,-,CAVSEQGRAFF,TGTGCCGTCTCTGAACAGGGCCGGGCTTTCTTT
TRBV12-3/TRBV12-4,TRBJ1-2,TRBD1,few,CASHSSGGFGYTF,TGCGCCAGCCATTCTTCAGGGGGCTTCGGCTACACCTTC
TRBV20-1,TRBJ1-1,-,few,CSAHRENTEAFF,TGCAGTGCTCACAGGGAGAACACTGAAGCTTTCTTT
TRBV20-1,TRBJ1-4,-,few,CSASQSNEKLFF,TGCAGTGCTAGCCAAAGTAATGAAAAACTGTTTTTT
TRBV9,TRBJ2-1,TRBD2,few,CASSPSWGGDEQFF,TGTGCCAGCAGCCCCAGCTGGGGAGGGGATGAGCAGTTCTTC
TRBV2,TRBJ2-5,-,many,CASSEADSQETQYF,TGTGCCAGCAGTGAAGCGGACAGCCAAGAGACCCAGTACTTC
TRBV10-3,TRBJ2-1,-,-,CAIKAGSYNEQFF,TGTGCCATCAAGGCGGGCTCCTACAATGAGCAGTTCTTC
TRBV19,TRBJ1-5,-,-,CASGTGQFASNQPQHF,TGTGCCAGTGGCACCGGACAGTTTGCGAGCAATCAGCCCCAGCATTTT
TRBV20-1,TRBJ2-7,TRBD1,few,CSASSGDSYEQYF,TGCAGTGCTAGTTCAGGGGACAGCTACGAGCAGTACTTC
TRBV11-2,TRBJ2-1,TRBD2,-,CASSQGLAGLGVQFF,TGTGCCAGCAGCCAGGGACTAGCGGGACTAGGTGTGCAGTTCTTC